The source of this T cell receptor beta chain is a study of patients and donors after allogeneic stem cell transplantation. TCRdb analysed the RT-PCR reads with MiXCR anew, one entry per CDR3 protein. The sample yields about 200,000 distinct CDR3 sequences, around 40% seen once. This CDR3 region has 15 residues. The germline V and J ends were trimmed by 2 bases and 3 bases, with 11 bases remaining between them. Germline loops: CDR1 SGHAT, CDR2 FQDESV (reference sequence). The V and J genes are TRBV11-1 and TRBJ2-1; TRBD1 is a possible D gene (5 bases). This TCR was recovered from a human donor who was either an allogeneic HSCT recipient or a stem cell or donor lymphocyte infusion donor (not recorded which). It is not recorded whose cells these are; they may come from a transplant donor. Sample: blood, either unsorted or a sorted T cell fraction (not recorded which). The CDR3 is CASSLREGVYNEQFF. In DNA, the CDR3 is TGTGCCAGCAGCTTAAGAGAAGGGGTCTACAATGAGCAGTTCTTC. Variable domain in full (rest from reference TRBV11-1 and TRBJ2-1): EAEVAQSPRYKITEKSQAVAFWCDPISGHATLYWYRQILGQGPELLVQFQDESVVDDSQLPKDRFSAERLKGVDSTLKIQPAELGDSAMYLCASSLREGVYNEQFFGPGTRLTVL.